Each of the 32 T cell receptor beta chains below was sequenced from the same sample in a study of cytomegalovirus exposure and HLA in healthy donors. The PCR employed 60 Vbeta primers together with 13 Jbeta primers. Sequencing used immunoSEQ multiplex PCR; TCRdb keeps in-frame clones, though not all of them. This table has tens of thousands of clones, 35% to 55% appearing once. Sequencing was carried out using PBMCs. These receptors were taken from a woman aged 45-65 years in good health and CMV-seronegative.

This chain joins TRBV2 and TRBJ2-2, with D possibly being TRBD1 (6 bases). The CDR3 is 13 residues long. V was clipped by 8 bases and J by 2 bases, with 9 bases between them. Germline assignment: CDR1 SNHLY and CDR2 FYNNEI. This chain's CDR3 is CASGDTNTGELFF. CDR3 bases: TGTGCCAGCGGGGACACTAACACCGGGGAGCTGTTTTTT.

This clone has only one observation. The rearrangement links TRBV28 to TRBJ1-2; D not certain. This CDR3 contains 15 residues. Germline CDR1 reads MDHEN; CDR2 reads SYDVKM. Between the trimmed V and J ends, which lost 2 bases and 2 bases, there was a span of 12 bases. CDR3 bases: TGTGCCAGCAGTTTAGGTTTTGGACTGAACTATGGCTACACCTTC. Translation: CASSLGFGLNYGYTF.

This chain joins TRBV7-9 and TRBJ2-2; D remains ambiguous. Trimming shortened V by 2 bases and J by 6 bases, and 7 bases separated the two germline ends. Per germline, CDR1 SEHNR and CDR2 FQNEAQ (reference sequence). CDR3 size: 13 residues. CDR3 in amino acids: CASSLQAAGELFF. CDR3 coding DNA: TGTGCCAGCAGCTTACAGGCAGCCGGGGAGCTGTTTTTT.

This clone has more than one count but fewer than ten. V and J are TRBV7-9 and TRBJ2-7, with 9 bases that match TRBD1. With V trimmed by 1 base and J by 10 bases, 8 bases remained unmatched. The CDR3 covers 14 residues. Looked up from germline, CDR1 is SEHNR and CDR2 is FQNEAQ (reference sequence). The CDR3 sequence: CASSLVPGQGAQYF. The CDR3, as DNA: TGTGCCAGCAGCTTAGTCCCGGGACAGGGCGCCCAGTACTTC.

This sequence joins TRBV9 and TRBJ2-5; 13 positions agree with TRBD2. The CDR3 extends over 17 amino acids. The ends lost 3 bases at V and 4 bases at J; junction bases unmatched: 9. In germline, CDR1 is SGDLS, CDR2 YYNGEE. CDR3 protein: CASSEGKLAGGGETQYF. CDR3 DNA sequence: TGTGCCAGCAGCGAGGGAAAACTAGCGGGAGGGGGAGAGACCCAGTACTTC.

This clone was counted only a few times. This sequence joins TRBV7-2 and TRBJ2-1; 7 bases are a match to TRBD2. V lost 1 base, J lost 6 bases, and 9 bases stayed unmatched. The V gene's germline CDR1 is SGHTA and CDR2 FQGNSA. This CDR3 comprises 16 residues. The DNA for the CDR3 is TGTGCCAGCAGCTTAGTACTGACTAGCCGAACCAATGAGCAGTTCTTC. Its translation is CASSLVLTSRTNEQFF.

This clone was counted between two and nine times. This rearrangement joins TRBV27 to TRBJ1-1, with TRBD1 matching 8 bases. Germline loops: CDR1 MNHEY, CDR2 SMNVEV (reference sequence). The CDR3 consists of 18 residues. V was pared by 6 bases and J by 1 base, with 16 bases of the junction left unmatched. The CDR3: CASSPRGRGLRSNTEAFF. CDR3 sequence (DNA): TGTGCCAGCAGCCCCCGTGGCAGGGGGCTCCGTTCGAACACTGAAGCTTTCTTT.

The chain couples TRBV9 to TRBJ2-3; 10 bases are a match to TRBD2. Per the germline V gene, CDR1 is SGDLS and CDR2 is YYNGEE. Trimming cost V 5 bases and J 0 bases; bases outside gene matches: 6. This CDR3 is built from 16 residues. CDR3 in DNA: TGTGCCAGCAGTTATTCTAGCGGGGGAAGCACAGATACGCAGTATTTT. Protein sequence: CASSYSSGGSTDTQYF.

The genes are TRBV27 and TRBJ2-1, with TRBD2 identical over 11 bases. The V segment lost 3 bases and the J segment 5 bases; nucleotides outside the gene matches: 9. Germline CDR1 reads MNHEY; CDR2 reads SMNVEV (reference sequence). This CDR3 contains 17 residues. The chain's CDR3 is CASSLQRLAGRDNEQFF. DNA for the CDR3: TGTGCCAGCAGTTTGCAGAGACTAGCGGGAAGGGACAATGAGCAGTTCTTC.

The chain joins TRBV6-1 to TRBJ2-7; D is ambiguous. Germline CDR1 is MNHNS and CDR2 is SASEGT. This CDR3 contains 11 residues. Trimming stripped 5 bases from V and 4 bases from J, with 6 bases between. CDR3 loop: CASSILYEQYF. CDR3 nucleotide sequence: TGTGCCAGCAGTATTCTATACGAGCAGTACTTC.

This chain joins TRBV28 and TRBJ1-5; possibly TRBD1 for D (6 bases). V was pared by 11 bases and J by 3 bases, with 17 bases between. This CDR3 spans 14 amino acids. Germline values: CDR1 MDHEN, CDR2 SYDVKM. The CDR3 loop is CAGSSGAVNQPQHF. The CDR3 nucleotides read TGTGCCGGAAGCTCAGGGGCAGTCAATCAGCCCCAGCATTTT.

J is TRBJ2-7 and V is TRBV7-9, with TRBD2 as a possible D gene (5 bases). The CDR3 is 13 amino acids. V shed 1 base and J shed 5 bases, with 9 bases lying between them. The germline V gene encodes CDR1 SEHNR and CDR2 FQNEAQ (reference sequence). The CDR3 sequence: CASSLGGSNEQYF. The CDR3 DNA reads TGTGCCAGCAGCTTAGGAGGGAGCAACGAGCAGTACTTC.

The chain carries TRBV5-4 and TRBJ1-6; TRBD1 matches 7 bases. Germline-derived CDR1 and CDR2 are SGHNT and YYREEE (reference sequence). Unmatched junction bases numbered 11, after V lost 1 base and J lost 7 bases. This CDR3 contains 17 residues. CDR3 sequence: CASSLPGTQGGNSPLHF. The CDR3 nucleotides are TGTGCCAGCAGCTTGCCGGGAACCCAGGGGGGAAATTCACCCCTCCACTTT.

The chain employs TRBV18 and TRBJ1-1, with a weak D call TRBD1 (6 bases). Trimming shortened V by 2 bases and J by 1 base, and 14 bases separated the two germline ends. Germline values: CDR1 KGHSH, CDR2 LQKENI. CDR3 length equals 16 residues. The CDR3 DNA is TGTGCCAGCTCACCAAGAGGGGGGGCCGGGAACACTGAAGCTTTCTTT. Its translation is CASSPRGGAGNTEAFF.

This clone came up a few times. The DNA of the CDR3 is TGTGCCAGCAGCGGTCGACTAGCGGGCACCAATGAGCAGTTCTTC. It translates to CASSGRLAGTNEQFF. This chain uses TRBV9 with TRBJ2-1, with TRBD2 identical over 10 bases. The CDR3 spans 15 residues. Trimming at V came to 3 bases and at J to 6 bases, leaving 6 bases not matched to a gene. The V gene's germline CDR1 is SGDLS and CDR2 YYNGEE.

There are a few counts of this clone. This sequence joins TRBV2 and TRBJ1-4; no definite D call. From germline, CDR1 is SNHLY and CDR2 FYNNEI. The CDR3 extends over 15 amino acids. Trimming left V 3 bases short and J 7 bases short, with 15 bases between. The chain's CDR3 is CASSDGGNEGEKLFF. For the CDR3, the DNA is TGTGCCAGCAGTGATGGTGGGAATGAGGGTGAAAAACTGTTTTTT.

The J gene is TRBJ2-1, the V gene TRBV27; 9 nucleotides match TRBD1. Germline V gene data show CDR1 as MNHEY and CDR2 as SMNVEV (reference sequence). The ends lost 1 base at V and 8 bases at J; junction bases unmatched: 6. CDR3 length equals 15 residues. The CDR3 bases are TGTGCCAGCAGTTTATTGGTGACAGGGGGATATGAGCAGTTCTTC. This translates into CASSLLVTGGYEQFF.

The V and J genes are TRBV4-1 and TRBJ2-7; TRBD2 matches at 9 bases. This CDR3 is built from 16 residues. V was clipped by 4 bases and J by 0 bases; unmatched bases: 7. Germline V gene lookup returns CDR1 MGHRA and CDR2 YSYEKL. The CDR3 DNA follows: TGCGCCAGCAGCCGATTCTTAGCGGGAGCCTCCTACGAGCAGTACTTC. Residues: CASSRFLAGASYEQYF.

The CDR3 region is CAWSANTGELFF. The CDR3 nucleotides read TGTGCCTGGAGCGCGAACACCGGGGAGCTGTTTTTT. The V call is TRBV30, the J call TRBJ2-2; D ambiguous. The length of the CDR3 is 12 residues. Germline values: CDR1 GTSNPN, CDR2 SVGIG (reference sequence). V was clipped by 3 bases and J by 0 bases, with 2 bases between them.

In its sample, this clone was seen a few times. The rearrangement links TRBV5-4 to TRBJ2-5, with 14 bases fitting TRBD2. This CDR3 is 16 amino acids long. V lost 5 bases to trimming and J lost 4 bases; unmatched junction nucleotides: 7. The germline V gene has CDR1 SGHNT and CDR2 YYREEE (reference sequence). Here the CDR3 DNA reads TGTGCCAGCAGACCTGGGACTAGCGGGAGACGAGAGACCCAGTACTTC. It is translated as CASRPGTSGRRETQYF.

The table lists this clone with a few counts. The CDR3 does not end in the conserved phenylalanine or tryptophan, so this is likely a read error. Because the CDR3's place on the DNA is in doubt, the DNA is left out and the CDR3 is given as listed by TCRdb. The gene calls are TRBV28 and TRBJ2-3; the table's D call, TRBD2, has no DNA check behind it. From germline, CDR1 is MDHEN and CDR2 SYDVKM. The CDR3 is 12 amino acids in total, end residues counted. This CDR3 reads CASSSRTEPPWV.

The chain combines TRBV5-1 with TRBJ2-2; possible D gene TRBD1, 6 bases. In germline, CDR1 is SGHRS, CDR2 YFSETQ. The CDR3 runs to 14 residues. Trimming removed 2 bases from V and 7 bases from J, with 12 bases in between. The CDR3 spells CASSLQGDNGELFF. The CDR3, as DNA: TGCGCCAGCAGCTTACAGGGTGATAACGGGGAGCTGTTTTTT.

This clone occurred a few times. This chain uses TRBV5-4 with TRBJ2-1; 9 bases agree with TRBD1. With V trimmed by 4 bases and J by 0 bases, 5 bases remained unmatched. The CDR3 loop spans 16 amino acids. CDR1 and CDR2 from the germline V gene are SGHNT and YYREEE (reference sequence). The CDR3 sequence is CASSARTGVSYNEQFF. The CDR3 coding sequence is TGTGCCAGCAGCGCCAGGACAGGGGTCTCCTACAATGAGCAGTTCTTC.

This clone was detected only a few times. The chain recombines TRBV12-5 with TRBJ1-1, with D perhaps matching TRBD1 (6 bases). V was shortened by 0 bases and J by 4 bases, with 9 bases between the two germline ends. CDR1 is LGHNT, CDR2 FRNRAP, per germline. This CDR3 contains 14 residues. The CDR3 DNA follows: TGTGCTAGTGGTTTGGTAACAGGGCCCACTGAAGCTTTCTTT. Translation gives CASGLVTGPTEAFF.

The chain has TRBV30 and TRBJ2-5; TRBD1 agrees at 9 bases. V lost 4 bases, J lost 5 bases, and 11 bases stayed unmatched. The CDR3 runs to 15 residues. CDR1 GTSNPN and CDR2 SVGIG come from the germline V gene (reference sequence). The CDR3 coding sequence is TGTGCCTGGATTAAGCCGGGACAGGGTTGGGAGACCCAGTACTTC. Protein sequence: CAWIKPGQGWETQYF.

The rearrangement uses TRBV5-4 and TRBJ1-2; 9 nucleotides line up with TRBD1. The V segment lost 3 bases and the J segment 7 bases; nucleotides outside the gene matches: 4. The V gene's germline CDR1 is SGHNT and CDR2 YYREEE (reference sequence). This CDR3 comprises 13 residues. CDR3 nucleotides: TGTGCCAGCAGCTCACAGGGGGCCTTTGGCTACACCTTC. Protein: CASSSQGAFGYTF.

This chain links TRBV2 with TRBJ2-2; maybe TRBD1 (7 bases). The CDR3 runs 16 residues. Trimming stripped 7 bases from V and 4 bases from J, with 19 bases between. Per the germline V gene, CDR1 is SNHLY and CDR2 is FYNNEI. In DNA form, the CDR3 reads TGTGCCAGCACCAGTCCCCGGCAGGGGGGCACCGGGGAGCTGTTTTTT. Protein: CASTSPRQGGTGELFF. The full variable domain, with the rest looked up from reference TRBV2 and TRBJ2-2, is EPEVTQTPSHQVTQMGQEVILRCVPISNHLYFYWYRQILGQKVEFLVSFYNNEISEKSEIFDDQFSVERPDGSNFTLKIRSTKLEDSAMYFCASTSPRQGGTGELFFGEGSRLTVL.

This clone was counted a few times. The chain couples TRBV7-6 to TRBJ2-5; 11 bases agree with TRBD2. V lost 5 bases, J lost 5 bases, and 4 bases stayed unmatched. CDR3 length: 14 residues. Germline values: CDR1 SGHVS, CDR2 FNYEAQ. For the CDR3, the DNA is TGTGCCAGCAGCATTAGCGGGGGGGCGGAGACCCAGTACTTC. Protein: CASSISGGAETQYF.

V and J are TRBV2 and TRBJ2-5, with a weak D call TRBD2 (5 bases). This CDR3 comprises 13 residues. CDR1 and CDR2 (germline): SNHLY, FYNNEI. The V end lost 5 bases, the J end lost 4 bases, and 11 bases lay between the germline ends. The CDR3 DNA sequence: TGTGCCAGCAGTAACGGGGTAGGAGAGACCCAGTACTTC. Translated: CASSNGVGETQYF.

The CDR3 reads CASSFPNLQGNEQFF. The CDR3 DNA reads as TGTGCCAGCAGCTTCCCGAACCTACAGGGCAATGAGCAGTTCTTC. The chain employs TRBV5-6 and TRBJ2-1; D perhaps matches TRBD1 (6 bases). CDR1 SGHDT and CDR2 YYEEEE come from the germline V gene. The CDR3 loop spans 15 amino acids. Trimming shortened V by 2 bases and J by 6 bases, and 15 bases separated the two germline ends.

J is TRBJ1-1 and V is TRBV2; 7 nucleotides align to TRBD1. Germline V lookup: CDR1 SNHLY, CDR2 FYNNEI. The CDR3 has 13 residues. With V trimmed by 6 bases and J by 1 base, 2 bases remained unmatched. The CDR3 sequence is CASRRQGNTEAFF. Here the CDR3 DNA reads TGTGCCAGCAGGAGACAGGGGAACACTGAAGCTTTCTTT. The full variable domain, in which reference TRBV2 and TRBJ1-1 provide the parts outside the CDR3, is EPEVTQTPSHQVTQMGQEVILRCVPISNHLYFYWYRQILGQKVEFLVSFYNNEISEKSEIFDDQFSVERPDGSNFTLKIRSTKLEDSAMYFCASRRQGNTEAFFGQGTRLTVV.

This clone turned up a few times. The chain carries TRBV29-1 and TRBJ2-7; 10 nucleotides match TRBD1. The trim removed 0 bases at V and 6 bases at J, leaving 5 bases unmatched. The CDR3 is 14 residues long. The germline V gene encodes CDR1 SQVTM and CDR2 ANQGSEA. In nucleotides, the CDR3 is TGCAGCGTTGAAGAAGGGACAGGGGCCGGCGAGCAGTACTTC. This gives the protein CSVEEGTGAGEQYF.